This entry lists 30 T cell receptor beta chains sequenced from one sample in a study of neurological immune-mediated disorders. Each CDR3 protein is one row after TCRdb ran MiXCR on the 5' RACE reads. The table has 25,000 to 35,000 distinct CDR3 sequences, 21% seen once; the top ten hold approximately 16%. Input material: PBMCs. These TCRs come from a woman aged 55-70 years in good health.

V is TRBV10-3 and J is TRBJ2-1; 11 bases match TRBD2. V was pared by 6 bases and J by 2 bases, with 9 bases of the junction left unmatched. CDR1 ENHRY and CDR2 SYGVKD come from the germline V gene. This CDR3 is 17 amino acids long. The CDR3 loop reads CAISQTSGNVPYNEQFF. CDR3 DNA sequence: TGTGCCATCAGCCAGACTAGCGGGAATGTGCCCTACAATGAGCAGTTCTTC.

This chain links TRBV30 with TRBJ2-1; TRBD1 or TRBD2 may be the D gene (5 bases each). This CDR3 is 13 amino acids long. The V gene lost 3 bases and the J gene lost 10 bases, with 16 bases spanning the gap. Per germline, CDR1 GTSNPN and CDR2 SVGIG (reference sequence). The CDR3 bases are TGTGCCTGGAGACCGGGACGGATCCGGGAGCAGTTCTTC. As protein: CAWRPGRIREQFF.

This clonotype was detected many times. The chain employs TRBV7-2 and TRBJ2-1; a possible D gene is TRBD1 (5 bases). Trimming removed 5 bases from V and 5 bases from J, with 13 bases in between. Germline-derived CDR1 and CDR2 are SGHTA and FQGNSA. This CDR3 contains 14 residues. The CDR3 DNA is TGTGCCAGCAGCGGGGCTAGGAAGAACAATGAGCAGTTCTTC. Protein: CASSGARKNNEQFF.

This clonotype occurred many times. The gene calls are TRBV10-3 and TRBJ2-3; 9 bases align to TRBD2. This CDR3 is 14 amino acids long. Unmatched junction bases numbered 6, after V lost 4 bases and J lost 7 bases. Looked up from germline, CDR1 is ENHRY and CDR2 is SYGVKD. DNA of the CDR3: TGTGCCATCAGTGCGGCGCGGGGGGGTAATACGCAGTATTTT. Its protein is CAISAARGGNTQYF.

Many counts were recorded for this clonotype. The V call is TRBV20-1, the J call TRBJ1-2, with a weak D call TRBD1 (5 bases). V lost 3 bases and J lost 4, with 15 bases in between. The CDR3 extends over 14 amino acids. The V gene's germline CDR1 is DFQATT and CDR2 SNEGSKA (reference sequence). CDR3 loop: CSARSSQGFYGYTF. In nucleotides, the CDR3 is TGCAGTGCTAGGAGCTCCCAGGGCTTCTATGGCTACACCTTC.

Ten or more counts support this clonotype. J is TRBJ2-7 and V is TRBV28, with D possibly matching TRBD1 (5 bases). Germline lookup yields CDR1 MDHEN and CDR2 SYDVKM. This CDR3 has 14 residues. V lost 2 bases and J 4 bases, leaving 12 bases between the germline ends. CDR3 amino acids: CASSLTFWTYEQYF. The CDR3 nucleotides are TGTGCCAGCAGTTTAACTTTCTGGACATACGAGCAGTACTTC.

This clonotype was seen a few times. This chain joins TRBV28 and TRBJ2-1, with D unresolved. The CDR3 runs 15 residues. Per the germline V gene, CDR1 is MDHEN and CDR2 is SYDVKM. V was shortened by 9 bases and J by 7 bases, with 22 bases between the two germline ends. CDR3 protein: CASTGRVVARNEQFF. In nucleotides, the CDR3 is TGTGCCAGTACTGGACGGGTTGTAGCTAGGAATGAGCAGTTCTTC.

In its sample, this clonotype was seen many times. CDR3 sequence (DNA): TGTGCCAGCAGCCCGTACAGTGGTCCCACCGGGGAGCTGTTTTTT. Its translation: CASSPYSGPTGELFF. This chain connects TRBV7-2 to TRBJ2-2; D is unresolved. CDR3 length: 15 amino acids. In germline, CDR1 is SGHTA, CDR2 FQGNSA. V dropped 5 bases and J dropped 4 bases, with 14 bases sitting between them.

This clonotype was recorded many times. The rearrangement uses TRBV20-1 and TRBJ2-3; 10 bases line up with TRBD2. The V gene end was trimmed by 5 bases and the J gene end by 5 bases; junction bases not matched to a gene: 7. The CDR3 length is 14 residues. Germline V gives CDR1 DFQATT, CDR2 SNEGSKA (reference sequence). The CDR3 sequence: CSALAGGRGDTQYF. CDR3 bases: TGCAGTGCTTTAGCGGGGGGCCGTGGAGATACGCAGTATTTT.

In its sample, this clonotype was seen many times. The CDR3 DNA reads TGCGCCAGCAGCTTGGGGGCTGGCGGGGGGCAGTCCAACTACGAGCAGTACTTC. This codes for CASSLGAGGGQSNYEQYF. The rearrangement links TRBV5-1 to TRBJ2-7; 8 bases are a match to TRBD2. This CDR3 region has 18 residues. The trim removed 0 bases at V and 3 bases at J, leaving 14 bases unmatched. CDR1 SGHRS and CDR2 YFSETQ come from the germline V gene. Full variable domain (outside the CDR3, taken from reference TRBV5-1 and TRBJ2-7): KAGVTQTPRYLIKTRGQQVTLSCSPISGHRSVSWYQQTPGQGLQFLFEYFSETQRNKGNFPGRFSGRQFSNSRSEMNVSTLELGDSALYLCASSLGAGGGQSNYEQYFGPGTRLTVT.

V gene TRBV2 combines with J gene TRBJ2-7; 8 bases agree with TRBD1. Germline V lookup: CDR1 SNHLY, CDR2 FYNNEI. V dropped 5 bases and J dropped 2; count of bases not matched to a gene: 5. CDR3 length: 14 amino acids. CDR3 in amino acids: CASSYQGQAYEQYF. In DNA form, the CDR3 reads TGTGCCAGCAGTTACCAGGGACAGGCCTACGAGCAGTACTTC.

At least ten counts were recorded for this clonotype. This chain joins TRBV20-1 and TRBJ2-6; 9 bases are a match to TRBD1. The CDR3 is 22 residues long. With V trimmed by 2 bases and J by 0 bases, 20 bases remained unmatched. The germline CDR1 and CDR2 sequences are DFQATT and SNEGSKA (reference sequence). The DNA of the CDR3 is TGCAGTGCTAGACCCGGTCCCGCCGGGACAGGGACCCCGAGCTCTGGGGCCAACGTCCTGACTTTC. It yields the protein CSARPGPAGTGTPSSGANVLTF.

In its sample, this clonotype was seen many times. The CDR3: CASSFWSLTSTDTQYF. As DNA, the CDR3 is TGTGCCAGCAGTTTTTGGTCACTAACTAGCACAGATACGCAGTATTTT. V and J are TRBV28 and TRBJ2-3; the D is unclear. Trimming took off 3 bases at V and 0 bases at J, with 13 bases between the two ends. Germline V gene lookup returns CDR1 MDHEN and CDR2 SYDVKM. This CDR3 comprises 16 residues.

This clonotype was picked up many times. The gene calls are TRBV20-1 and TRBJ2-3; D is perhaps TRBD2 (7 bases). This CDR3 region has 14 residues. The germline V and J ends were trimmed by 4 bases and 3 bases, with 14 bases remaining between them. CDR1 is DFQATT, CDR2 SNEGSKA, per germline (reference sequence). Written as DNA, the CDR3 is TGCAGTGCTATTATTAGGGGGGGGACAGATACGCAGTATTTT. It codes for CSAIIRGGTDTQYF.

At least ten counts were recorded for this clonotype. A much bigger clone sits one base away, suggesting this may be a read error. This chain connects TRBV6-2 or TRBV6-3 to TRBJ1-1; tentative D call: TRBD1 (5 bases). The germline V gene has CDR1 MNHEY and CDR2 SVGEGT. V lost 10 bases, J lost 4 bases, and 19 bases lay in between. The CDR3 totals 14 residues. The CDR3 spells CANNRGGGGTEAFF. The CDR3 bases are TGTGCCAACAACCGTGGGGGAGGCGGCACTGAAGCTTTCTTT.

The rearrangement uses TRBV21-1 and TRBJ2-3; the D call in the table, TRBD1, was not verified against the DNA. TRBV21-1 is a documented pseudogene. This CDR3 contains 16 residues. This CDR3 is CASSKDNRGPTDTQYF. The CDR3 DNA is TGTGCCAGCAGCAAAGATAACAGGGGTCCCACAGATACGCAGTATTTT.

This clonotype was recorded many times. The chain combines TRBV7-2 with TRBJ2-7; TRBD1 agrees at 12 bases. Unmatched junction bases numbered 9, after V lost 5 bases and J lost 7 bases. Germline CDR1 and CDR2: SGHTA and FQGNSA. The CDR3 runs to 15 residues. CDR3 bases: TGTGCCAGCAGCATTACCGGGACAGGGGGCTGGGAGCAGTACTTC. Protein sequence: CASSITGTGGWEQYF.

The genes are TRBV7-2 and TRBJ2-5, with 10 bases that match TRBD2. This CDR3 is built from 17 residues. CDR1 is SGHTA, CDR2 FQGNSA, per germline. J was trimmed by 5 bases and V by 1 base; bases with no gene match: 10. CDR3 sequence: CASSLVGGTSVGETQYF. The CDR3 DNA is TGTGCCAGCAGCTTAGTAGGGGGGACTAGCGTGGGGGAGACCCAGTACTTC.

The rearrangement links TRBV20-1 to TRBJ2-1; 10 nucleotides agree with TRBD2. The germline V gene encodes CDR1 DFQATT and CDR2 SNEGSKA (reference sequence). The CDR3 totals 15 residues. V gave up 3 bases and J gave up 1 base; unmatched junction bases: 3. The CDR3 protein is CSARSSGRSYNEQFF. The CDR3 DNA is TGCAGTGCTAGGTCTAGCGGGAGATCCTACAATGAGCAGTTCTTC.

This clonotype showed up many times. This chain links TRBV2 with TRBJ2-5, with 8 bases that match TRBD1. Germline V lookup: CDR1 SNHLY, CDR2 FYNNEI. V trimming: 6 bases; J trimming: 4 bases; junction bases outside the gene matches: 10. CDR3 size: 15 residues. The CDR3 sequence: CASSPSGTGGETQYF. The CDR3, as DNA: TGTGCCAGCAGCCCTTCCGGGACAGGAGGAGAGACCCAGTACTTC.

The CDR3 region is CASSSTRLARYTDTQYF. DNA of the CDR3: TGTGCCAGCAGTTCAACCAGACTAGCTCGGTACACAGATACGCAGTATTTT. This chain connects TRBV28 to TRBJ2-3; TRBD2 matches 7 bases. V gave up 4 bases and J gave up 2 bases; unmatched junction bases: 12. From germline, CDR1 is MDHEN and CDR2 SYDVKM. This CDR3 has 17 residues.

This clonotype has ten or more counts. This chain links TRBV29-1 with TRBJ2-7; D unresolved. V lost 7 bases and J 6 bases, leaving 10 bases between the germline ends. This CDR3 is built from 10 residues. Germline lookup yields CDR1 SQVTM and CDR2 ANQGSEA. CDR3 in amino acids: CSAVGFEQYF. CDR3 in DNA: TGCAGCGCCGTAGGTTTCGAGCAGTACTTC.

This clonotype came up many times. The rearrangement uses TRBV6-5 and TRBJ2-7, with D tentatively TRBD1 (6 bases). Per germline, CDR1 MNHEY and CDR2 SVGAGI. Between the trimmed V and J ends, which lost 2 bases and 2 bases, there was a span of 13 bases. This CDR3 contains 15 residues. The CDR3 spells CASSYPGQGTYEQYF. In DNA form, the CDR3 reads TGTGCCAGCAGTTACCCCGGGCAGGGGACCTACGAGCAGTACTTC.

Many counts were recorded for this clonotype. The V gene is TRBV2, the J gene TRBJ2-3; TRBD2 matches 7 bases. Losses at the gene ends were 6 bases for V and 7 bases for J; bases not matched to a gene: 4. Per germline, CDR1 SNHLY and CDR2 FYNNEI. The CDR3 loop spans 12 amino acids. CDR3 sequence reads: CASSLGGNTQYF. The CDR3 DNA is TGTGCCAGCAGCCTGGGGGGGAATACGCAGTATTTT.

This clonotype was seen at least ten times. This sequence joins TRBV12-3 or TRBV12-4 and TRBJ1-5; D not certain. The CDR3 has 14 residues. The V and J ends lost 4 bases and 1 base respectively, with 8 bases between them. In DNA form, the CDR3 reads TGTGCCAGCAGTTCCACATGGAGCAATCAGCCCCAGCATTTT. It is translated as CASSSTWSNQPQHF.

This clonotype came up many times. The chain combines TRBV7-9 with TRBJ2-6; 9 nucleotides align to TRBD2. The V and J ends lost 5 bases and 0 bases, in that order; junction bases with no gene match: 5. The CDR3 consists of 17 residues. Germline values: CDR1 SEHNR, CDR2 FQNEAQ (reference sequence). The CDR3 loop reads CASSRSGGLSGANVLTF. Here the CDR3 DNA reads TGTGCCAGCAGCAGAAGCGGGGGGCTCTCTGGGGCCAACGTCCTGACTTTC.

Ten or more counts support this clonotype. The chain combines TRBV20-1 with TRBJ2-7; 9 bases align to TRBD1. Germline-derived CDR1 and CDR2 are DFQATT and SNEGSKA (reference sequence). V shed 1 base, J shed 3 bases, and the junction held 1 base outside the gene matches. This CDR3 is built from 13 residues. CDR3 in DNA: TGCAGTGCTAGAGGGGACAGGGACTACGAGCAGTACTTC. Protein sequence: CSARGDRDYEQYF.

Remarks on this clonotype: The junction departs from the called germline gene at one end, perhaps through a read error. V and J are TRBV9 and TRBJ1-4; perhaps TRBD1 as D (5 bases). The CDR3 runs to 13 residues. Germline-derived CDR1 and CDR2 are SGDLS and YYNGEE. The CDR3: CVSSVAWDEKLFF. The CDR3 nucleotides read TGTGTCAGCAGCGTAGCATGGGACGAAAAACTATTTTTT.

In this sample, this clonotype turned up many times. J is TRBJ2-1 and V is TRBV5-1; 8 bases are shared with TRBD2. Trimming at V came to 4 bases and at J to 0 bases, leaving 6 bases not matched to a gene. The CDR3 is 16 residues long. Per the germline V gene, CDR1 is SGHRS and CDR2 is YFSETQ. CDR3 protein: CASSPRGGSSYNEQFF. The DNA of the CDR3 is TGCGCCAGCAGCCCACGCGGGGGGAGCTCCTACAATGAGCAGTTCTTC.

This clonotype was counted between two and nine times. This chain joins TRBV11-2 and TRBJ2-4; 7 nucleotides match TRBD1. V lost 4 bases to trimming and J lost 3 bases; unmatched junction nucleotides: 3. Looked up from germline, CDR1 is SGHAT and CDR2 is FQNNGV. The CDR3 length is 14 residues. The CDR3 reads CASSSWDSKNIQYF. The DNA for the CDR3 is TGTGCCAGCAGCTCGTGGGACAGCAAAAACATTCAGTACTTC.